This TCR beta chain stems from a study of technical replicates of blood from a handful of donors. Profiled with immunoSEQ multiplex PCR; TCRdb holds only in-frame clones, not every one. The sample has 45,000 to 60,000 clones; 80% to 95% are singletons. The germline V and J ends were trimmed by 4 bases and 4 bases, with 12 bases remaining between them. The germline gives CDR1 SGHRS, CDR2 YFSETQ. The CDR3 spans 14 residues. What was sequenced was PBMCs. The sequence derives from a human donor in good health. Some clones in this sample may be carry-over from other donors' samples. The chain carries TRBV5-1 and TRBJ2-1, with TRBD2 as a possible D gene (5 bases). DNA for the CDR3: TGCGCCAGCAGCCCTCTTTCGGGGTACAATGAGCAGTTCTTC. Its translation: CASSPLSGYNEQFF.